This T cell receptor beta chain is from a study of technical replicates of blood from a handful of donors. This CDR3 contains 13 residues. Germline trimming cut 5 bases from V and 7 bases from J; bases unmatched to any gene: 6. Germline CDR1 is SGHTA and CDR2 is FQGTGA. Repertoires were generated with immunoSEQ multiplex PCR, while TCRdb's copy carries only in-frame clones and drops some. The sample has tens of thousands of clones; around 97% are singletons. V is TRBV7-3 and J is TRBJ2-7; 9 nucleotides line up with TRBD1. The receptor was isolated from a human donor in good health. The sample was T cells isolated from PBMCs. The CDR3 loop reads CASSPTGGSEQYF. The CDR3 DNA reads TGTGCCAGCAGCCCAACAGGGGGCAGTGAGCAGTACTTC.